This TCR beta chain was documented in a study of shared clonotypes between healthy human individuals. Across the whole study: Every donor yielded three CD4 naive, three CD4 memory, two CD8 naive and one CD8 memory plate. Findings of the study overall: There were few donors, and this limited the genetic and exposure-history diversity represented. Shared clonotypes: about 5% naive CD4, roughly 3.8% naive CD8, less than 2.5% memory CD4, 0.4% to 0.5% memory CD8. Sequencing depth was predicted to influence how clonotypes are shared among donors.

Here immunoSEQ multiplex PCR was the method, and the copy in TCRdb shows in-frame clones only, minus some. Of 2 million to 2.5 million clones listed, 90% to 95% are singletons. Naive-designated CD8 cells lacked CD45RO, were positively enriched for CCR7, and omitted terminally differentiated effector memory CD45RA+ cells. Regarding this clone: The antigen is not known.

The J segment lost 4 bases and the V segment lost 3 bases, leaving 7 bases of the junction unmatched. The CDR3 runs 16 residues. Germline V gene sequence: CDR1 MGHRA, CDR2 YSYEKL. Sequenced sample: naive CD8+ T cells from PBMCs. This chain connects TRBV4-1 to TRBJ1-5; TRBD1 matches at 9 bases. This clonotype was obtained from a man between 18 and 35 years old in good health. Some clones in this sample may be carry-over from other donors' samples. CDR3 sequence (DNA): TGCGCCAGCAGCCAGGAAGGGGACAGGGCAAATCAGCCCCAGCATTTT. Protein product: CASSQEGDRANQPQHF.